These T cell receptor beta chains were read from a single sample in a study of T cell repertoires in cytomegalovirus infection. TCRdb recomputed calls from the reads with MiXCR, one row per CDR3 protein. The sample shows 510,000 or so distinct CDR3 sequences, about a quarter of them seen only once. Sample: PBMCs. The receptors here all came from a human donor in good health (CMV status not recorded). Some clones in this sample may be carry-over from other donors' samples. The CDR3 runs from the conserved cysteine through the conserved F or W. A D gene is named only where the DNA matches it firmly. Clone size is given for some rows only: seen once, a few or many times, or a class if the clone is expanded.

v_gene	j_gene	d_gene	abundance	CDR3nt	CDR3aa
TRBV9	TRBJ2-3	-	-	TGTGCCAGCAGCGGGAGCGGAATAAGCACAGATACGCAGTATTTT	CASSGSGISTDTQYF
TRBV20-1	TRBJ2-6	-	-	TGCAGTGCAGACTCTGGGGCCAACGTCCTGACTTTC	CSADSGANVLTF
TRBV19	TRBJ2-7	-	-	TGTGCCAGTAGTATGATCGGGAAGAAGGGTGAGCAGTACTTC	CASSMIGKKGEQYF
TRBV7-2	TRBJ1-1	-	-	TGTGCCAGCAGCTCACAGGGATTTTTGGGCACTGAAGCTTTCTTT	CASSSQGFLGTEAFF
TRBV30	TRBJ1-1	-	few	TGTGCCTGGAGAAGACGGATTAACACTGAAGCTTTCTTT	CAWRRRINTEAFF
TRBV29-1	TRBJ2-1	TRBD2	-	TGCAGCGTCGAGGGAGCGGGGGTAGGCTCCTACAATGAGCAGTTCTTC	CSVEGAGVGSYNEQFF
TRBV28	TRBJ2-4	-	-	TGTGCCAGCTCCCCTGGGGGGTTGGACAAAAACATTCAGTACTTC	CASSPGGLDKNIQYF
TRBV19	TRBJ2-1	-	-	TGTGCCAGTAGTCGAGCCCGGGCTCCCCTGTTGAATGAGCAGTTCTTC	CASSRARAPLLNEQFF
TRBV7-2	TRBJ2-5	TRBD1	many	TGTGCCAGCAGGCGTAACAGGGGTCCCCAAGAGACCCAGTACTTC	CASRRNRGPQETQYF
TRBV6-2/TRBV6-3	TRBJ2-3	TRBD2	few	TGTGCCAGCACTAGCGGAGAAGTCACAGATACGCAGTATTTT	CASTSGEVTDTQYF
TRBV27	TRBJ1-2	-	few	TGTGCCAGCAGTTTCCGGCCCAGGGAGGGCTACACCTTC	CASSFRPREGYTF
TRBV5-4	TRBJ2-2	-	-	TGTGCCAGCAGCTTAGAACAAAGGCGGGACACCGGGGAGCTGTTTTTT	CASSLEQRRDTGELFF
TRBV24-1	TRBJ2-1	TRBD1	-	TGTGCCACCAGTGTGAGTGGGACAGGGCGTGAGCAGTTCTTC	CATSVSGTGREQFF
TRBV7-9	TRBJ2-7	TRBD1	few	TGTGCCAGCAGCCTAGACAGGGTTGGCGAGCAGTACTTC	CASSLDRVGEQYF
TRBV19	TRBJ1-1	-	-	TGTGCCAGTAGTATCGGGACCCAGACGGCTTTCTTT	CASSIGTQTAFF
TRBV4-1	TRBJ2-6	-	-	TGCGCCAGCAGCCAAGATATATGGGAAGCTGGGGCCAACGTCCTGACTTTC	CASSQDIWEAGANVLTF
TRBV6-4	TRBJ2-5	TRBD2	-	TGTGCCAGCCCCGGACTAGCGGGAGTGGGAGAGACCCAGTACTTC	CASPGLAGVGETQYF
TRBV28	TRBJ1-2	-	few	TGTGCCAGCAGTTTAGGTCTGAGCAACTATGGCTACACCTTC	CASSLGLSNYGYTF
TRBV7-2	TRBJ1-1	TRBD1	many	TGTGCCAGCAGCTTGAGACAGGGTAGTGACACTGAAGCTTTCTTT	CASSLRQGSDTEAFF
TRBV6-8	TRBJ2-7	-	-	TGTGCCAGCAGTGGTGGGGGAGGACCCCGGGACGAGCAGTACTTC	CASSGGGGPRDEQYF
TRBV7-2	TRBJ2-7	-	many	TGTGCCAGCAGCTCCAGGCTTAGGGGGTACGAGCAGTACTTC	CASSSRLRGYEQYF
TRBV6-2/TRBV6-3	TRBJ2-7	TRBD2	-	TGTGCCAGCAGTCCAAGCGGGAGGAGGTACGAGCAGTACTTC	CASSPSGRRYEQYF
TRBV4-1	TRBJ2-2	TRBD2	few	TGCGCCAGCAGCCAGACTAGCGGGATCACGAACACCGGGGAGCTGTTTTTT	CASSQTSGITNTGELFF
TRBV4-3	TRBJ2-7	-	few	TGCGCCAGCAGCCAAGTTACGGGATTGCTGGGGGAGCAGTACTTC	CASSQVTGLLGEQYF
TRBV11-2	TRBJ2-7	-	-	TGTGCCAGCAGCTTATTTCCCCTCGGGGGGCCACCTCCCTACGAGCAGTACTTC	CASSLFPLGGPPPYEQYF
TRBV12-3/TRBV12-4	TRBJ1-3	-	few	TGTGCCAGCAGTGCCGGAGACCTCGGGAACACCATATATTTT	CASSAGDLGNTIYF
TRBV20-1	TRBJ2-5	-	-	TGCAGTGCTAGTGATACGGGCCGGGGTTTACAAGAGACCCAGTACTTC	CSASDTGRGLQETQYF
TRBV20-1	TRBJ1-1	TRBD1	few	TGCAGTGCTAGAGGAAAGGACAGGTCGCCTTTCTTT	CSARGKDRSPFF
TRBV7-2	TRBJ1-2	-	few	TGTGCCAGCAGCCCACTGGGTCTGTATGGCTACACCTTC	CASSPLGLYGYTF